This entry concerns a single T cell receptor beta chain. A much larger clone is a single base away; this may be a read error. This sample stems from a study of T cells in Graves' hyperthyroidism and ophthalmopathy. CDR3 length: 13 amino acids. V was trimmed by 3 bases and J by 0 bases, leaving 5 bases between them. An absence of ophthalmopathy progression within 18 months meant stable Graves' hyperthyroidism. Patients aged 18 to 65 had newly diagnosed hyperthyroidism lasting under 2 months. An approximately 10 ml volume of fresh peripheral blood provided the PBMCs. Amplification of TCR beta CDR3 regions used RNA as the template. HTBI primers were employed in a first-round RT-PCR of the TCR CDR3. From the multiplex PCR reads, TCRdb called clonotypes with MiXCR, one entry per CDR3 protein. The sample lists fewer than 800,000 distinct CDR3 sequences, over 15% occurring once.

The sequence was collected from a man aged 18-30 years with Graves' hyperthyroidism. Input material: blood. This sequence joins TRBV12-3 or TRBV12-4 and TRBJ2-5, with no clear D. In DNA, the CDR3 is TGTGCCAGCAGTTTTATCTACCAAGAGACCCAGTACTTC. This translates into CASSFIYQETQYF.